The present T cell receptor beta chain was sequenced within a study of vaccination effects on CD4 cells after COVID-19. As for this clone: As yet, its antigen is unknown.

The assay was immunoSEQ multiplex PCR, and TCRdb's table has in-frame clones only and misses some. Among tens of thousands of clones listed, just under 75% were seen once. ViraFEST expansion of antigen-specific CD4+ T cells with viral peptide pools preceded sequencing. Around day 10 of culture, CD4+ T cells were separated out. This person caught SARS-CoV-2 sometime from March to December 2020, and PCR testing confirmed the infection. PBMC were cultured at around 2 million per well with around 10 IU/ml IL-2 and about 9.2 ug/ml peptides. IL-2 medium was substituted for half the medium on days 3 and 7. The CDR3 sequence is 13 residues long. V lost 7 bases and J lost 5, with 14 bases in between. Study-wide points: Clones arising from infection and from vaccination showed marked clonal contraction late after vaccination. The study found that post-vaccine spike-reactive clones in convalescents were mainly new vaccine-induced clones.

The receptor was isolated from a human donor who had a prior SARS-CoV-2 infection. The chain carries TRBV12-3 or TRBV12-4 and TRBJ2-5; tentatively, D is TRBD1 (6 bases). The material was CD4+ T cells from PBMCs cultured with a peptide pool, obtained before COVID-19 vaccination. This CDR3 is CASKETGLETQYF. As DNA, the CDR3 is TGTGCCAGCAAAGAAACAGGGTTGGAGACCCAGTACTTC.